This TCR beta chain was observed in a study of T cells in Graves' hyperthyroidism and ophthalmopathy. The wider study: Peripheral blood was taken when the disease was first diagnosed, before any treatment began. The study, taken as a whole, reports: Separation of ophthalmopathy from stable hyperthyroidism was achieved by a 13 V-J model.

With regard to this clonotype: Its target is not known. Germline is not matched at one junction end, which may reflect a read error.

Amplification yielded TCR beta CDR3 regions, with RNA transcripts as the source. Researchers ran a first-round RT-PCR on the TCR CDR3 using the HTBI primer set. TCRdb fed the multiplex PCR reads into MiXCR, producing one record per CDR3 protein. In the table there are a few hundred thousand distinct CDR3 sequences, roughly 13% of which are singletons. In germline, CDR1 is DFQATT, CDR2 SNEGSKA (reference sequence). CDR3 length equals 12 residues. Diagnosis rested on symptoms, serum thyroxine and TRAb, thyroid ultrasound, and orbital computed tomography. Using more than 7.5 ml of fresh peripheral blood, PBMCs were prepared.

The V call is TRBV20-1, the J call TRBJ1-2; D remains ambiguous. The source material was blood. This receptor was taken from a man in his thirties or forties with Graves' hyperthyroidism that later progressed to Graves' ophthalmopathy. The CDR3 DNA is TGCAGTACTAGGGTGAAGATGGGTGGCTACACCTTC. It specifies CSTRVKMGGYTF.